A single sample gave rise to the 23 T cell receptor beta chains below, sequenced in a study of OX40 agonist ivuxolimab in advanced cancers. The method was immunoSEQ multiplex PCR; TCRdb's version includes in-frame clones alone and lacks a portion of them. The sample contains tens of thousands of clones, 90% of which appear only once. The sequenced sample was CD4+ or CD8+ T cells sorted from blood, obtained in a trial of the OX40 agonist ivuxolimab. Receptors were obtained from an adult with an advanced solid tumor such as melanoma, head and neck, liver or kidney cancer.

Note on this clone: Other DNA sequences in this sample translate to the same CDR3. The rearrangement uses TRBV10-1 and TRBJ2-1; no firm D call. Germline loops: CDR1 WNHNN, CDR2 SYGVQD (reference sequence). The V and J ends lost 0 bases and 7 bases respectively, with 7 bases between them. The length of the CDR3 is 13 residues. The CDR3, as DNA: TGCGCCAGCAGTGAGTCAGGTCGAAATGAGCAGTTCTTC. It encodes CASSESGRNEQFF.

This clone appeared a single time. This rearrangement joins TRBV6-5 to TRBJ2-1, with 10 bases matching TRBD2. The V and J ends lost 2 bases and 7 bases, in that order; junction bases with no gene match: 5. The CDR3 contains 15 residues. Germline CDR1 and CDR2: MNHEY and SVGAGI. The CDR3 DNA is TGTGCCAGCAGTTACGCTAGCGGGAGTAGGAATGAGCAGTTCTTC. The encoded protein is CASSYASGSRNEQFF.

The gene calls are TRBV10-2 and TRBJ1-6; D may be TRBD1 (6 bases). CDR1 WSHSY and CDR2 SAAADI come from the germline V gene. CDR3 length equals 12 residues. Trimming cost V 7 bases and J 7 bases, with 8 bases left between them. CDR3 sequence reads: CASTDRNSPLHF. The CDR3 DNA is TGCGCCAGCACGGACAGAAATTCACCCCTCCACTTT.

The rearrangement uses TRBV2 and TRBJ2-7; D call uncertain. Germline lookup yields CDR1 SNHLY and CDR2 FYNNEI. The germline V and J ends were trimmed by 5 bases and 4 bases, with 6 bases remaining between them. CDR3 size: 11 residues. DNA of the CDR3: TGTGCCAGCAGTTCGCTTTACGAGCAGTACTTC. It translates to CASSSLYEQYF.

The chain uses TRBV28 and TRBJ2-7; 7 nucleotides line up with TRBD1. This CDR3 comprises 15 residues. From germline, CDR1 is MDHEN and CDR2 SYDVKM. Trimming at V came to 6 bases and at J to 3 bases, leaving 11 bases not matched to a gene. CDR3 in DNA: TGTGCCAGCAGGAGGGACAGCGTAAGACACTACGAGCAGTACTTC. Protein product: CASRRDSVRHYEQYF.

This rearrangement joins TRBV6-5 to TRBJ2-2; D unclear. This CDR3 region has 13 residues. V was trimmed by 6 bases and J by 5 bases, leaving 10 bases between them. Germline V gene lookup returns CDR1 MNHEY and CDR2 SVGAGI. CDR3 in amino acids: CASSHPGTGELFF. For the CDR3, the DNA is TGTGCCAGCAGCCACCCGGGTACCGGGGAGCTGTTTTTT.

The V call is TRBV18, the J call TRBJ2-5; D gene unclear. This CDR3 region has 12 residues. Trimming shortened V by 4 bases and J by 3 bases, and 6 bases separated the two germline ends. Germline CDR1 is KGHSH and CDR2 is LQKENI. DNA of the CDR3: TGTGCCAGCTCACGCGATGAAGAGACCCAGTACTTC. Translation gives CASSRDEETQYF.

The chain is built from TRBV5-6 and TRBJ2-1; D may be TRBD2 (5 bases). Trimming shortened V by 4 bases and J by 15 bases, and 14 bases separated the two germline ends. Germline-derived CDR1 and CDR2 are SGHDT and YYEEEE. The CDR3 has 11 amino acids. CDR3 in DNA: TGTGCCAGCAGCCTTGTTGGACTTTGGTTCTTC. As protein: CASSLVGLWFF.

The count of this clone is one. V and J are TRBV5-1 and TRBJ2-5; 12 nucleotides line up with TRBD2. The DNA end favors TRBJ2-7, so the J call may be wrong. The CDR3 extends over 16 amino acids. Germline V gene lookup returns CDR1 SGHRS and CDR2 YFSETQ. The CDR3 loop is CASSPRTSGATYEQYF. In DNA form, the CDR3 reads TGCGCCAGCAGTCCGAGGACTAGCGGGGCCACCTACGAGCAGTACTTC.

This clone was recorded only once. This chain links TRBV2 with TRBJ2-7, with D hard to call. CDR3 length: 12 residues. V lost 3 bases and J lost 4, with 7 bases in between. Germline values: CDR1 SNHLY, CDR2 FYNNEI. CDR3: CASSDWQYEQYF. The CDR3 bases are TGTGCCAGCAGTGATTGGCAATACGAGCAGTACTTC.

The CDR3: CASSESVSSNQPQHF. The CDR3 DNA follows: TGTGCCAGCAGTGAATCTGTATCTAGCAATCAGCCCCAGCATTTT. This sequence joins TRBV25-1 and TRBJ1-5, with D uncertain. The CDR3 loop spans 15 amino acids. V shed 1 base and J shed 0 bases, with 7 bases lying between them. The germline V gene encodes CDR1 MGHDK and CDR2 SYGVNS.

The rearrangement joins TRBV19 to TRBJ2-1, with TRBD2 matching 9 bases. The germline gives CDR1 LNHDA, CDR2 SQIVND (reference sequence). The ends lost 5 bases at V and 6 bases at J; junction bases unmatched: 20. This CDR3 has 19 residues. CDR3 sequence: CASSRTGTSLSRGGNEQFF. CDR3 DNA: TGTGCCAGTAGTCGAACCGGGACTAGCTTATCCAGGGGGGGCAATGAGCAGTTCTTC.

The chain couples TRBV6-5 to TRBJ1-5; TRBD1 is a possible D gene (6 bases). V was clipped by 4 bases and J by 2 bases, with 9 bases between them. The CDR3 length is 14 residues. Germline V gene sequence: CDR1 MNHEY, CDR2 SVGAGI. The CDR3 spells CASSFRQGNQPQHF. For the CDR3, the DNA is TGTGCCAGCAGTTTTAGACAGGGCAATCAGCCCCAGCATTTT.

The chain carries TRBV7-8 and TRBJ1-5; D gene ambiguous. Per the germline V gene, CDR1 is SGHVS and CDR2 is FQNEAQ. The V end was cut by 5 bases, the J end by 0 bases, with 8 bases between. The CDR3 runs to 14 residues. The CDR3 reads CASSQTGSNQPQHF. For the CDR3, the DNA is TGTGCCAGCAGCCAGACGGGTAGCAATCAGCCCCAGCATTTT.

The V and J genes are TRBV20-1 and TRBJ1-4; D unresolved. The CDR3 loop spans 11 amino acids. The germline CDR1 and CDR2 sequences are DFQATT and SNEGSKA (reference sequence). V lost 3 bases, J lost 8 bases, and 7 bases lay in between. The CDR3: CSARFAEKLFF. CDR3 in DNA: TGCAGTGCTAGGTTTGCCGAAAAACTGTTTTTT.

The J gene is TRBJ2-7, the V gene TRBV28; D is possibly TRBD2 (6 bases). Trimming stripped 2 bases from V and 3 bases from J, with 8 bases between. CDR1 MDHEN and CDR2 SYDVKM come from the germline V gene. The CDR3 has 13 amino acids. CDR3 nucleotides: TGTGCCAGCAGTTTAAACGGGGGCTACGAGCAGTACTTC. Its protein is CASSLNGGYEQYF. Based on the CDR3 plus reference TRBV28 and TRBJ2-7, the full variable domain is DVKVTQSSRYLVKRTGEKVFLECVQDMDHENMFWYRQDPGLGLRLIYFSYDVKMKEKGDIPEGYSVSREKKERFSLILESASTNQTSMYLCASSLNGGYEQYFGPGTRLTVT.

The J gene is TRBJ1-1, the V gene TRBV30, with 7 bases that match TRBD1. Trimming took 4 bases from V and 4 from J; bases not matched to a gene: 3. Germline V lookup: CDR1 GTSNPN, CDR2 SVGIG (reference sequence). CDR3 length: 12 amino acids. CDR3 sequence reads: CAWTNRGTEAFF. CDR3 DNA: TGTGCCTGGACAAACAGGGGCACTGAAGCTTTCTTT.

The chain recombines TRBV28 with TRBJ1-1; a possible D gene is TRBD1 (6 bases). The CDR3 is 11 amino acids. Germline loops: CDR1 MDHEN, CDR2 SYDVKM. Trimming removed 7 bases from V and 4 bases from J, with 7 bases in between. The DNA of the CDR3 is TGTGCCAGCAAAGGGGGCACTGAAGCTTTCTTT. This encodes CASKGGTEAFF.

The chain carries TRBV5-4 and TRBJ1-4; maybe TRBD1 (5 bases). Germline CDR1 reads SGHNT; CDR2 reads YYREEE (reference sequence). Deletions cut 3 bases from V and 5 bases from J, with 11 bases between. This CDR3 contains 14 residues. CDR3 protein: CASSSRDGNEKLFF. The CDR3 DNA sequence: TGTGCCAGCAGCTCCCGGGACGGAAATGAAAAACTGTTTTTT.

The chain employs TRBV10-3 and TRBJ2-3; D gene ambiguous. The CDR3 has 13 residues. Germline V gene sequence: CDR1 ENHRY, CDR2 SYGVKD. The germline V and J ends were trimmed by 2 bases and 2 bases, with 5 bases remaining between them. CDR3 amino acids: CAISEIITDTQYF. In DNA, the CDR3 is TGTGCCATCAGTGAGATAATCACAGATACGCAGTATTTT.

This chain uses TRBV27 with TRBJ2-7, with 8 bases identical to TRBD2. Germline trimming cut 6 bases from V and 4 bases from J; bases unmatched to any gene: 8. The CDR3 covers 14 residues. Germline CDR1 and CDR2: MNHEY and SMNVEV (reference sequence). DNA for the CDR3: TGTGCCAGCAGCTCCTCGGGGGGGAGTTACGAGCAGTACTTC. Its translation: CASSSSGGSYEQYF.

This clone is categorized as medium-sized. The chain uses TRBV5-1 and TRBJ2-5, with TRBD2 matching 8 bases. The junction had 12 bases not matched to a gene; V was cut back by 0 bases and J by 8 bases. Germline lookup yields CDR1 SGHRS and CDR2 YFSETQ. The CDR3 spans 16 residues. The CDR3 nucleotides read TGCGCCAGCAGCTTGGAGTCCTTAGCGGGAAAACGAACCCAGTACTTC. Translated: CASSLESLAGKRTQYF.

The CDR3 nucleotides are TGTGCCAGCAGCTTAGTTGGACCCGGGGAGCTGTTTTTT. Amino acid sequence: CASSLVGPGELFF. The chain carries TRBV7-9 and TRBJ2-2; D gene uncertain. V was trimmed by 1 base and J by 6 bases, leaving 6 bases between them. The CDR3 is 13 residues long. Germline lookup yields CDR1 SEHNR and CDR2 FQNEAQ (reference sequence).